Below, 15 T cell receptor beta chains from the same sample are listed, as sequenced in a study of blood T cell repertoires in COVID-19. Assay used: immunoSEQ multiplex PCR; TCRdb lists only in-frame clones, some missing. Among over 250,000 clones listed, approximately 88% were seen once. The sequenced sample was peripheral blood. Receptors originate from a man between 45 and 60 years old with acute or convalescent COVID-19.

For the CDR3, the DNA is TGTGCCAGCAGCACCGGGACAGGGCTGCAGTACTTC. Amino acid sequence: CASSTGTGLQYF. The chain combines TRBV7-3 with TRBJ2-7; 9 bases are shared with TRBD1. The CDR3 sequence is 12 residues long. Trimming at V came to 5 bases and at J to 9 bases, leaving 5 bases not matched to a gene. CDR1 and CDR2 (germline): SGHTA, FQGTGA.

Only one count was recorded for this clone. The chain employs TRBV11-2 and TRBJ2-2; tentative D call: TRBD1 (6 bases). The germline gives CDR1 SGHAT, CDR2 FQNNGV. Trimming removed 5 bases from V and 6 bases from J, with 16 bases in between. The CDR3 loop spans 15 amino acids. CDR3 sequence: CASSATGNLAGELFF. The CDR3 bases are TGTGCCAGCAGCGCAACAGGGAATTTGGCCGGGGAGCTGTTTTTT.

This chain links TRBV27 with TRBJ2-7, with D possibly matching TRBD2 (5 bases). The CDR3 sequence is 14 residues long. The V gene's germline CDR1 is MNHEY and CDR2 SMNVEV (reference sequence). The V gene lost 2 bases and the J gene lost 4 bases, with 12 bases spanning the gap. CDR3 residues: CASSLEGNLYEQYF. The CDR3 DNA follows: TGTGCCAGCAGTTTAGAGGGTAACCTATACGAGCAGTACTTC.

This chain joins TRBV13 and TRBJ2-3; 9 nucleotides line up with TRBD1. Trimming took 4 bases from V and 4 from J; bases not matched to a gene: 9. CDR1 is PRHDT and CDR2 is FYEKMQ in the germline V gene (reference sequence). The CDR3 has 16 amino acids. The CDR3 DNA reads as TGTGCCAGCAGCTGGGCCGGGACAGGGTTGCCAGATACGCAGTATTTT. Protein product: CASSWAGTGLPDTQYF.

V usage is TRBV6-5 and J usage is TRBJ1-1, with 8 bases identical to TRBD1. The CDR3 runs to 14 residues. V lost 5 bases to trimming and J lost 0 bases; unmatched junction nucleotides: 2. In germline, CDR1 is MNHEY, CDR2 SVGAGI. The CDR3 DNA follows: TGTGCCAGCAGTAGCAGGGGGCTGAACACTGAAGCTTTCTTT. This translates into CASSSRGLNTEAFF.

The chain is built from TRBV11-3 and TRBJ2-2; maybe TRBD1 (5 bases). The V and J ends lost 1 base and 1 base respectively, with 10 bases between them. This CDR3 region has 16 residues. Germline V gives CDR1 SGHNT, CDR2 YENEEA. The CDR3 region has the DNA TGTGCCAGCAGCTTAGGACAGATGGGGAACACCGGGGAGCTGTTTTTT. Its translation is CASSLGQMGNTGELFF.

The chain couples TRBV6-5 to TRBJ2-5; weak D call: TRBD2 (5 bases). There are 15 residues in the CDR3. Germline CDR1 MNHEY, CDR2 SVGAGI. Trimming pared 2 bases from V and 5 bases from J, leaving 15 bases between. The CDR3 DNA is TGTGCCAGCAGTTACGAGAACGGGGAGTGGGAGACCCAGTACTTC. The encoded protein is CASSYENGEWETQYF.

This chain connects TRBV18 to TRBJ2-2; TRBD2 agrees at 7 bases. The germline gives CDR1 KGHSH, CDR2 LQKENI. Losses at the gene ends were 0 bases for V and 5 bases for J; bases not matched to a gene: 3. This CDR3 region has 15 residues. CDR3: CASSPPIGGTGELFF. The CDR3 DNA follows: TGTGCCAGCTCACCACCTATCGGGGGGACCGGGGAGCTGTTTTTT.

This clone was seen a few times. The J gene is TRBJ2-7, the V gene TRBV5-5; tentative D call: TRBD2 (6 bases). CDR3 length: 11 residues. Trimming left V 6 bases short and J 7 bases short, with 11 bases between. CDR1 is SGHKS and CDR2 is YYEKEE in the germline V gene (reference sequence). CDR3 bases: TGTGCCAGCACCACAGGAGGGGAGCAGTACTTC. This gives the protein CASTTGGEQYF.

The chain has TRBV27 and TRBJ2-1; the D gene is possibly TRBD1 (6 bases). V lost 3 bases to trimming and J lost 4 bases, with 10 bases between them. The germline CDR1 and CDR2 sequences are MNHEY and SMNVEV (reference sequence). This CDR3 is 14 amino acids long. CDR3 bases: TGTGCCAGCAGTTTCCGACAGGATTACAATGAGCAGTTCTTC. Translated: CASSFRQDYNEQFF.

This rearrangement joins TRBV27 to TRBJ2-2; weak D call: TRBD2 (5 bases). V shed 5 bases and J shed 5 bases, with 12 bases lying between them. Germline assignment: CDR1 MNHEY and CDR2 SMNVEV (reference sequence). This CDR3 has 14 residues. The CDR3 spells CASSSTRRTGELFF. The DNA of the CDR3 is TGTGCCAGCAGTAGCACCCGGAGGACCGGGGAGCTGTTTTTT.

This clone has a single count. The V gene is TRBV4-1, the J gene TRBJ1-5; D gene uncertain. Germline-derived CDR1 and CDR2 are MGHRA and YSYEKL. This CDR3 is built from 15 residues. V lost 1 base and J lost 3, with 10 bases in between. The CDR3 loop is CASSQVWPDNQPQHF. The CDR3 bases are TGCGCCAGCAGCCAAGTATGGCCAGACAATCAGCCCCAGCATTTT.

The chain carries TRBV5-1 and TRBJ2-3; 9 bases align to TRBD2. This CDR3 is built from 16 residues. The trim removed 4 bases at V and 0 bases at J, leaving 6 bases unmatched. Germline CDR1 is SGHRS and CDR2 is YFSETQ. CDR3 region: CASSEGLATSTDTQYF. CDR3 nucleotide sequence: TGCGCCAGCAGCGAGGGACTAGCTACAAGCACAGATACGCAGTATTTT.

The rearrangement joins TRBV6-6 to TRBJ2-5, with 7 bases that match TRBD2. The CDR3 loop spans 14 amino acids. Germline CDR1 and CDR2: MNHNY and SVGAGI (reference sequence). V lost 7 bases and J lost 4; bases outside the gene matches: 9. CDR3 sequence reads: CASIQSGVLETQYF. Written as DNA, the CDR3 is TGTGCCAGCATCCAAAGCGGGGTTTTAGAGACCCAGTACTTC.

V and J are TRBV25-1 and TRBJ2-2; TRBD1 matches at 10 bases. CDR1 is MGHDK and CDR2 is SYGVNS in the germline V gene. This CDR3 region has 17 residues. The J segment lost 4 bases and the V segment lost 3 bases, leaving 8 bases of the junction unmatched. The CDR3 reads CASSDRDRGRSTGELFF. The CDR3, as DNA: TGTGCCAGCAGTGACCGAGACAGGGGGCGAAGCACCGGGGAGCTGTTTTTT.